This T cell receptor (beta chain) was sequenced in a study of blood T cell repertoires in COVID-19. TCRdb's copy holds only in-frame clones and misses some; the assay was immunoSEQ multiplex PCR. Found here are some 390,000 clones, 70% to 90% of them singletons; the top ten hold roughly 2.1%. V lost 4 bases to trimming and J lost 7 bases, with 16 bases between them. The CDR3 is 14 amino acids. The germline gives CDR1 MGHDK, CDR2 SYGVNS. The V and J genes are TRBV25-1 and TRBJ1-2, with D tentatively TRBD1 (5 bases). Sample: peripheral blood. The TCR originated in a woman aged 55-69 years with COVID-19, enrolled during active disease. CDR3 nucleotide sequence: TGTGCCAGCAGTGGCGTGGGGGGTCTTTCTGGCTACACCTTC. This translates into CASSGVGGLSGYTF.